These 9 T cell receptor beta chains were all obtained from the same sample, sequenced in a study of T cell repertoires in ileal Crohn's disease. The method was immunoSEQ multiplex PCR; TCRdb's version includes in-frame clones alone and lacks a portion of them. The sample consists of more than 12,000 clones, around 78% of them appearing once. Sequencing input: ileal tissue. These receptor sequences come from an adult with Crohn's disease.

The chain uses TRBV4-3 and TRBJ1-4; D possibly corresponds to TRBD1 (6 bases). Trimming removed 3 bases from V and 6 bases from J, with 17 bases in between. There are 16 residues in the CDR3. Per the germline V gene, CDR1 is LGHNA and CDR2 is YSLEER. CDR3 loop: CASSQYTQGADEKLFF. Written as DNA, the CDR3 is TGCGCCAGCAGCCAGTATACACAGGGTGCAGATGAAAAACTGTTTTTT.

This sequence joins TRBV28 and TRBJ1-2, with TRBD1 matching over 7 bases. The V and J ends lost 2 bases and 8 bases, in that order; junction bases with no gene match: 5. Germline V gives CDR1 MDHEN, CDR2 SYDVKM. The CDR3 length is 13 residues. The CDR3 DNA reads TGTGCCAGCAGTTTAAACAGGGGCGGGGGCTACACCTTC. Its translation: CASSLNRGGGYTF.

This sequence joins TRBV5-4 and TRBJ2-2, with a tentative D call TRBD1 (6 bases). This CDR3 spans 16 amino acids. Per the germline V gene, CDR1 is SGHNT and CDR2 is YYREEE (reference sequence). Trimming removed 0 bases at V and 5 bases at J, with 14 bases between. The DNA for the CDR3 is TGTGCCAGCAGCTTGGCCGGGCAGGGGTATACCGGGGAGCTGTTTTTT. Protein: CASSLAGQGYTGELFF.

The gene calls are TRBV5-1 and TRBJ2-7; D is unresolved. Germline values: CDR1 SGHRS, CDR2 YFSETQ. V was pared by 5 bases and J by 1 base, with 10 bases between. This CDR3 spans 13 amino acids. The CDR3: CASRTLLSYEQYF. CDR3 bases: TGCGCCAGCAGGACACTTCTTTCCTACGAGCAGTACTTC.

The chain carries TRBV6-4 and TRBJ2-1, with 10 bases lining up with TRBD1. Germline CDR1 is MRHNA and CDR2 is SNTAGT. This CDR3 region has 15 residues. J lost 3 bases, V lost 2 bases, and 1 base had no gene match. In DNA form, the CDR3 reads TGTGCCAGCAGTGACGGGACAGGGGACTACAATGAGCAGTTCTTC. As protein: CASSDGTGDYNEQFF.

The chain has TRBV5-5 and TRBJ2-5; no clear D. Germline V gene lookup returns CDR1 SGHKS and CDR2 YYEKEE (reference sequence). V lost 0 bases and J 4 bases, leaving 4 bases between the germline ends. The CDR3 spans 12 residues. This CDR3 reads CASSLALETQYF. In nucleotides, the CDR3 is TGTGCCAGCAGCTTGGCGTTAGAGACCCAGTACTTC.

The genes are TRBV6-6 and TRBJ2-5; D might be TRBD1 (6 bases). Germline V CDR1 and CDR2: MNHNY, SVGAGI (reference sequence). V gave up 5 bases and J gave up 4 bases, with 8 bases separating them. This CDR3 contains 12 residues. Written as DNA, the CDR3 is TGTGCCAGCAGTGGGGGCGGAGAGACCCAGTACTTC. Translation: CASSGGGETQYF.

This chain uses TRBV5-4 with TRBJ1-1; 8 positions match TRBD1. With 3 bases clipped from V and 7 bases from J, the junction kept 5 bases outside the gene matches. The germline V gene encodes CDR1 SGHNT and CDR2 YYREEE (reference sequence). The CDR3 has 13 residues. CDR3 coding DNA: TGTGCCAGCAGCTATAAAGGACAGGGTGAAGCTTTCTTT. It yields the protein CASSYKGQGEAFF.

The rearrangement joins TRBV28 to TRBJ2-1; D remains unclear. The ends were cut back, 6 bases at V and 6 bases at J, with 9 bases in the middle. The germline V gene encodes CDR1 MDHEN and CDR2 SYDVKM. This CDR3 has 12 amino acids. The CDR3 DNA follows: TGTGCCAGCAGGTCCTTGGCCAATGAGCAGTTCTTC. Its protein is CASRSLANEQFF.